What follows is one TCR beta chain and its context. The antigen remains undetermined. The data were obtained in a study of T cell responses to AZD1222 COVID-19 vaccine. Germline V gene sequence: CDR1 MGHDK, CDR2 SYGVNS. V lost 0 bases and J lost 1; bases outside the gene matches: 1. The CDR3 is 16 residues long. Findings and caveats of the study: Spike-specific TCR breadth rose after two AZD1222 doses, and depth rose as well.

Using immunoSEQ multiplex PCR, the repertoire was profiled, and TCRdb retains in-frame clones only, with some absent. Of roughly 200,000 clones in the sample, around 88% are singletons; the top ten hold 6% to 8.5%. This sequence joins TRBV25-1 and TRBJ2-3, with 10 bases lining up with TRBD2. Here the sequenced sample was peripheral blood, taken on day 0 of AZD1222 vaccination. The receptor was isolated from an adult in good health. The chain's CDR3 is CASSEYLAGGTDTQYF. The CDR3 nucleotides read TGTGCCAGCAGTGAATATCTAGCGGGGGGCACAGATACGCAGTATTTT.